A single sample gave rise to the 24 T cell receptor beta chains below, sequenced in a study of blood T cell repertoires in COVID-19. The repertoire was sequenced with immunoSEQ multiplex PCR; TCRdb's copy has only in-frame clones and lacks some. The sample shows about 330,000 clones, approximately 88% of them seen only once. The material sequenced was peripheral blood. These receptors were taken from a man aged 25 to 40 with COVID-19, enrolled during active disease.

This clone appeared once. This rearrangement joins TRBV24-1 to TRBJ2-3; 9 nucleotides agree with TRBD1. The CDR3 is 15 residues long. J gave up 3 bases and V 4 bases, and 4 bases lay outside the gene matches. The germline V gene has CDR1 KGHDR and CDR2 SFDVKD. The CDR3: CATSDPGTGTDTQYF. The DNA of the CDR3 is TGTGCCACCAGTGACCCCGGGACAGGGACAGATACGCAGTATTTT.

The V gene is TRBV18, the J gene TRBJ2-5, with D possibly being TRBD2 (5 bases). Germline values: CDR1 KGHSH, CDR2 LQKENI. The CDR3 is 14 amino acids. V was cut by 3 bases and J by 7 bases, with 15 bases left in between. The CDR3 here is CASSPYRSEGTQYF. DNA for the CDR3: TGTGCCAGCTCACCGTACCGATCTGAGGGGACCCAGTACTTC. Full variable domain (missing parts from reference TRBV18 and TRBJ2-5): NAGVMQNPRHLVRRRGQEARLRCSPMKGHSHVYWYRQLPEEGLKFMVYLQKENIIDESGMPKERFSAEFPKEGPSILRIQQVVRGDSAAYFCASSPYRSEGTQYFGPGTRLLVL.

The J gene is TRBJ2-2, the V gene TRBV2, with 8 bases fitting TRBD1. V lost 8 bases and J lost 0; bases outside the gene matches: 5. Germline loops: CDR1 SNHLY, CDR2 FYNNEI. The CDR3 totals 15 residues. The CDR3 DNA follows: TGTGCCAGCTCCCGGGACAGGTCGAACACCGGGGAGCTGTTTTTT. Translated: CASSRDRSNTGELFF.

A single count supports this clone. The DNA of the CDR3 is TGTGCCAGTAGTACCGGACAGGACTACGAGCAGTACTTC. It yields the protein CASSTGQDYEQYF. The chain uses TRBV19 and TRBJ2-7, with 7 bases lining up with TRBD1. In germline, CDR1 is LNHDA, CDR2 SQIVND (reference sequence). The trim removed 4 bases at V and 3 bases at J, leaving 3 bases unmatched. There are 13 residues in the CDR3.

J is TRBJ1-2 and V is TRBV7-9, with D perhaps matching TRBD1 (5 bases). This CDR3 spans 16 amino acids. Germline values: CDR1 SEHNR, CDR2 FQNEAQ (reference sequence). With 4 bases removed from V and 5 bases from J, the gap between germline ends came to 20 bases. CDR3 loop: CASSSPATVGKYGYTF. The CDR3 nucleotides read TGTGCCAGCAGCTCGCCCGCGACAGTTGGAAAGTATGGCTACACCTTC.

The CDR3 spells CASRRRENTEAFF. CDR3 sequence (DNA): TGTGCCAGCAGGAGAAGAGAGAACACTGAAGCTTTCTTT. This chain joins TRBV5-6 and TRBJ1-1; D gene unclear. This CDR3 is 13 amino acids long. V was clipped by 5 bases and J by 1 base, with 9 bases between them. Per germline, CDR1 SGHDT and CDR2 YYEEEE.

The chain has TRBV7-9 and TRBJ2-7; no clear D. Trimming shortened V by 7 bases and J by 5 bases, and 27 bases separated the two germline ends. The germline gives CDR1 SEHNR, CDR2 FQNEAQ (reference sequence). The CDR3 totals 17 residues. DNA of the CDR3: TGTGCCAGCAAGCCCCCTTTTAAGCAGGATTCAGGCCACGAGCAGTACTTC. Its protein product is CASKPPFKQDSGHEQYF.

This CDR3 reads CASHGRGTFYNEQFF. The CDR3 DNA is TGTGCCAGCCATGGCCGCGGGACTTTCTACAATGAGCAGTTCTTC. The chain combines TRBV18 with TRBJ2-1, with D tentatively TRBD2 (6 bases). CDR3 length: 15 residues. In germline, CDR1 is KGHSH, CDR2 LQKENI. V gave up 8 bases and J gave up 3 bases, with 17 bases separating them.

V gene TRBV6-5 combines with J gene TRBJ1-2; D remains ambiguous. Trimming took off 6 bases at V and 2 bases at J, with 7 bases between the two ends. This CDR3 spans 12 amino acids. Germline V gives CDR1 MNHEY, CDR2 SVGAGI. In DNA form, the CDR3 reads TGTGCCAGCAGCCAGGCGAACTATGGCTACACCTTC. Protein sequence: CASSQANYGYTF.

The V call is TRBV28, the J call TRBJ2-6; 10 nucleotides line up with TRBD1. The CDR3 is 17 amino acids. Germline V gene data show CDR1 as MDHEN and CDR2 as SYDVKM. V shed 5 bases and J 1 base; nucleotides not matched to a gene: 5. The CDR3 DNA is TGTGCCAGCAGTCCGGGACAGGGGCTATCTGGGGCCAACGTCCTGACTTTC. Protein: CASSPGQGLSGANVLTF.

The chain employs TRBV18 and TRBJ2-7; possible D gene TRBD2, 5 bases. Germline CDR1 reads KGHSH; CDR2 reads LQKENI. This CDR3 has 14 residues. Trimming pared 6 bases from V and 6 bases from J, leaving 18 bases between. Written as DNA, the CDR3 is TGTGCCAGCTCTCTCTACCCTATCACTAGCGAGCAGTACTTC. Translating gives CASSLYPITSEQYF. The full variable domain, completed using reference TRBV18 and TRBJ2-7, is NAGVMQNPRHLVRRRGQEARLRCSPMKGHSHVYWYRQLPEEGLKFMVYLQKENIIDESGMPKERFSAEFPKEGPSILRIQQVVRGDSAAYFCASSLYPITSEQYFGPGTRLTVT.

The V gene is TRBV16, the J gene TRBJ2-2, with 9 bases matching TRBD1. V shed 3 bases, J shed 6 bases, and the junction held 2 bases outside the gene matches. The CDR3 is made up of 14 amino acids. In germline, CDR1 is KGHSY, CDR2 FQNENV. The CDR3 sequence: CASSQRTGAGELFF. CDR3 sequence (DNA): TGTGCCAGCAGCCAGCGGACAGGGGCCGGGGAGCTGTTTTTT.

The CDR3 DNA reads as TGTGCCAGCAGTGAGGGACAGGGGAGAGGCTACACCTTC. Its protein product is CASSEGQGRGYTF. J is TRBJ1-2 and V is TRBV25-1; 10 bases fit TRBD1. Trimming took 3 bases from V and 8 from J; bases not matched to a gene: 3. From germline, CDR1 is MGHDK and CDR2 SYGVNS. This CDR3 region has 13 residues.

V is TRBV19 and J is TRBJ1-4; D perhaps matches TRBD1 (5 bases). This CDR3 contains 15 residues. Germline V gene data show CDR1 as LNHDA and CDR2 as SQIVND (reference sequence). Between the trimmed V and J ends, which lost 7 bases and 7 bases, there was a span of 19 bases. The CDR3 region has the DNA TGTGCCAGTACCTATCCGGGGACTCCAGCTGAAAAACTGTTTTTT. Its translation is CASTYPGTPAEKLFF.

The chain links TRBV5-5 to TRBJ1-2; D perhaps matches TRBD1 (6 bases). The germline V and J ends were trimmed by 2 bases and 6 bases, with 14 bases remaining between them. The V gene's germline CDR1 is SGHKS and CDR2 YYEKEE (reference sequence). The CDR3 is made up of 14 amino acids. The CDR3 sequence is CASSLTGWHDGYTF. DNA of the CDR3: TGTGCCAGCAGCTTAACAGGGTGGCATGATGGCTACACCTTC.

The CDR3 sequence: CASSKELAGVNGELFF. CDR3 sequence (DNA): TGTGCCAGCAGCAAAGAGCTAGCGGGAGTGAACGGGGAGCTGTTTTTT. The chain links TRBV21-1 to TRBJ2-2; no check of the table's D call, TRBD2, against the DNA was made. TRBV21-1 is labeled a pseudogene. The CDR3 sequence is 16 residues long.

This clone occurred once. CDR3: CASSLARYSNQPQHF. CDR3 sequence (DNA): TGTGCCAGCAGCTTAGCCAGGTATAGCAATCAGCCCCAGCATTTT. The chain combines TRBV7-2 with TRBJ1-5; no reliable D call. CDR1 is SGHTA and CDR2 is FQGNSA in the germline V gene. CDR3 length: 15 amino acids. Trimming took off 0 bases at V and 0 bases at J, with 6 bases between the two ends.

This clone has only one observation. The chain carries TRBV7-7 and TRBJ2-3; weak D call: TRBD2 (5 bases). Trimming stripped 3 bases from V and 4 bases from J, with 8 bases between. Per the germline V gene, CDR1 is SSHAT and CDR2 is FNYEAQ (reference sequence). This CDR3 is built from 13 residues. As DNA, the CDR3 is TGTGCCAGCAGCTTCGACTACTCAGATACGCAGTATTTT. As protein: CASSFDYSDTQYF. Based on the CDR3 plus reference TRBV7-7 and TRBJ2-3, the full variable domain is GAGVSQSPRYKVTKRGQDVTLRCDPISSHATLYWYQQALGQGPEFLTYFNYEAQPDKSGLPSDRFSAERPEGSISTLTIQRTEQRDSAMYRCASSFDYSDTQYFGPGTRLTVL.

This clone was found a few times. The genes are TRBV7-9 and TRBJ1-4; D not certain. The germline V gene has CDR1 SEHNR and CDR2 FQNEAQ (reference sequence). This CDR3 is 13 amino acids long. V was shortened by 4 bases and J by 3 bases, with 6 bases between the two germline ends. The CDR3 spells CASSYGANEKLFF. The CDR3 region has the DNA TGTGCCAGCAGCTACGGGGCTAATGAAAAACTGTTTTTT.

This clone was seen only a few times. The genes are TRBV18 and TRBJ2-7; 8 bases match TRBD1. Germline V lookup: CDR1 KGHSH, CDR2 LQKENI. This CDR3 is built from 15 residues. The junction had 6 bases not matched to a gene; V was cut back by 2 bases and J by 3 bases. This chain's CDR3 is CASSPTDRDIYEQYF. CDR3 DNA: TGTGCCAGCTCACCAACGGACAGGGATATCTACGAGCAGTACTTC.

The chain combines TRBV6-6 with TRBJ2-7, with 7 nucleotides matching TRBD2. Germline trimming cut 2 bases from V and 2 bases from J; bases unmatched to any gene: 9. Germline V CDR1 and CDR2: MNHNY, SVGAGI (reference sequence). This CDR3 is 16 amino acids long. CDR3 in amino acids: CASSYIPGGLTYEQYF. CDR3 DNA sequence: TGTGCCAGCAGTTACATCCCGGGAGGCCTAACCTACGAGCAGTACTTC.

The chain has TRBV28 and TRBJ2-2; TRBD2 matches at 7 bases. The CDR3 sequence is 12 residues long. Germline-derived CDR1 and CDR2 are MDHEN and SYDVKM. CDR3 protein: CAGGINTGELFF. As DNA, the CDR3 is TGTGCGGGGGGGATCAACACCGGGGAGCTGTTTTTT.

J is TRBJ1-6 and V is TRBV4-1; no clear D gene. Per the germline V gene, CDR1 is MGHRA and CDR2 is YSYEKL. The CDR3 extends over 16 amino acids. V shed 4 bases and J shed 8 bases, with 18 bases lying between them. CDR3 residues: CASSPRSYQLYSPLHF. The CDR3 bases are TGCGCCAGCAGCCCAAGATCGTACCAGTTGTATTCACCCCTCCACTTT.

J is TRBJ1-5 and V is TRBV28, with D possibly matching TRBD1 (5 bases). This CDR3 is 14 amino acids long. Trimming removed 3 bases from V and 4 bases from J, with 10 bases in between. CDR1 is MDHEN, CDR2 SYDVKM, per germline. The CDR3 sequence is CASSFQGGNQPQHF. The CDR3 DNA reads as TGTGCCAGCAGTTTTCAGGGAGGGAATCAGCCCCAGCATTTT.